Presented here are 12 T cell receptor beta chains from one specimen sequenced in a study of shared clonotypes between healthy human individuals. Profiling relied on immunoSEQ multiplex PCR, and the TCRdb table lists in-frame clones only, not all of them. The table records 2 million to 2.5 million clones, around 95% of them present only once. The sequenced material came from naive CD4+ T cells sorted from blood. Documented subset: CD45RA+ positively selected. These receptors were collected from a man younger than 30 in good health.

The chain combines TRBV10-1 with TRBJ2-7; D gene unclear. In germline, CDR1 is WNHNN, CDR2 SYGVQD (reference sequence). The ends were cut back, 6 bases at V and 0 bases at J, with 9 bases in the middle. The CDR3 extends over 13 amino acids. CDR3 nucleotides: TGCGCCAGCAGCTATGCGGCCTCCTACGAGCAGTACTTC. Amino acid sequence: CASSYAASYEQYF.

V gene TRBV4-1 combines with J gene TRBJ2-1, with no clear D. The CDR3 consists of 16 residues. Germline V gene data show CDR1 as MGHRA and CDR2 as YSYEKL. V lost 2 bases, J lost 4 bases, and 15 bases lay in between. CDR3 bases: TGCGCCAGCAGCCAAACGATCATAGCCAGATACAATGAGCAGTTCTTC. Amino acid sequence: CASSQTIIARYNEQFF.

In regard to this clone: Different DNA sequences within this sample yield the same CDR3. The genes are TRBV28 and TRBJ1-1; no clear D. Germline values: CDR1 MDHEN, CDR2 SYDVKM. The CDR3 length is 11 residues. V was pared by 5 bases and J by 3 bases, with 4 bases between. CDR3 in amino acids: CASSRDTEAFF. Here the CDR3 DNA reads TGTGCCAGCAGTCGAGACACTGAAGCTTTCTTT.

J is TRBJ2-2 and V is TRBV11-3; tentative D call: TRBD2 (6 bases). V lost 3 bases, J lost 0 bases, and 8 bases lay in between. This CDR3 has 15 amino acids. Germline CDR1 reads SGHNT; CDR2 reads YENEEA. This CDR3 reads CASSFTGANTGELFF. DNA for the CDR3: TGTGCCAGCAGCTTCACGGGGGCGAACACCGGGGAGCTGTTTTTT. Complete variable domain (other parts from reference TRBV11-3 and TRBJ2-2): EAGVVQSPRYKIIEKKQPVAFWCNPISGHNTLYWYLQNLGQGPELLIRYENEEAVDDSQLPKDRFSAERLKGVDSTLKIQPAELGDSAVYLCASSFTGANTGELFFGEGSRLTVL.

This clone was found once. The rearrangement links TRBV7-2 to TRBJ2-3, with a weak D call TRBD2 (7 bases). The V end lost 1 base, the J end lost 4 bases, and 12 bases lay between the germline ends. The CDR3 has 15 residues. Germline values: CDR1 SGHTA, CDR2 FQGNSA. The CDR3 sequence: CASSLVAGAADTQYF. The CDR3 DNA reads TGTGCCAGCAGCTTAGTCGCGGGGGCCGCAGATACGCAGTATTTT. The full variable domain, its missing parts supplied by reference TRBV7-2 and TRBJ2-3, is GAGVSQSPSNKVTEKGKDVELRCDPISGHTALYWYRQSLGQGLEFLIYFQGNSAPDKSGLPSDRFSAERTGGSVSTLTIQRTQQEDSAVYLCASSLVAGAADTQYFGPGTRLTVL.

The genes are TRBV6-6 and TRBJ1-5; D gene ambiguous. The germline CDR1 and CDR2 sequences are MNHNY and SVGAGI (reference sequence). V gave up 5 bases and J gave up 2 bases, with 13 bases separating them. The CDR3 has 15 amino acids. CDR3 sequence reads: CASSTAPRGNQPQHF. DNA for the CDR3: TGTGCCAGCAGTACAGCACCGAGAGGCAATCAGCCCCAGCATTTT.

This clone was seen more than once but under ten times. Other nucleotide sequences from this sample produce the same CDR3. The chain links TRBV5-4 to TRBJ1-6; 7 bases map to TRBD1. From germline, CDR1 is SGHNT and CDR2 YYREEE (reference sequence). CDR3 length equals 14 residues. The V and J ends lost 4 bases and 4 bases, in that order; junction bases with no gene match: 2. The CDR3 region is CASSPGQYNSPLHF. The CDR3 DNA follows: TGTGCCAGCAGCCCGGGACAGTATAATTCACCCCTCCACTTT.

The V gene is TRBV30, the J gene TRBJ1-1; no reliable D call. The germline gives CDR1 GTSNPN, CDR2 SVGIG (reference sequence). This CDR3 has 13 residues. Trimming shortened V by 3 bases and J by 4 bases, and 12 bases separated the two germline ends. CDR3: CAWRETAPTEAFF. The CDR3 DNA reads as TGTGCCTGGAGGGAAACAGCCCCCACTGAAGCTTTCTTT.

This chain connects TRBV28 to TRBJ2-3, with 7 bases that match TRBD2. Germline values: CDR1 MDHEN, CDR2 SYDVKM. V lost 1 base and J lost 1; bases outside the gene matches: 2. This CDR3 region has 15 residues. The CDR3 DNA reads TGTGCCAGCAGTTTATCCCGGGGGGGCACAGATACGCAGTATTTT. This gives the protein CASSLSRGGTDTQYF.

V gene TRBV5-1 combines with J gene TRBJ1-1; TRBD1 agrees at 7 bases. This CDR3 spans 16 amino acids. Germline V gives CDR1 SGHRS, CDR2 YFSETQ. The trim removed 3 bases at V and 4 bases at J, leaving 12 bases unmatched. CDR3 loop: CASSSNVRQGGTEAFF. CDR3 nucleotide sequence: TGCGCCAGCAGCTCGAACGTCCGACAGGGCGGCACTGAAGCTTTCTTT.

The J gene is TRBJ1-5, the V gene TRBV5-4; D might be TRBD1 (5 bases). The CDR3 runs 15 residues. CDR1 and CDR2 (germline): SGHNT, YYREEE (reference sequence). Trimming shortened V by 4 bases and J by 0 bases, and 11 bases separated the two germline ends. The CDR3 DNA is TGTGCCAGCAGCCCCGGGGCAGGTAGCAATCAGCCCCAGCATTTT. Amino acids: CASSPGAGSNQPQHF.

In its sample, this clone was seen once. The chain uses TRBV5-1 and TRBJ1-4; possibly TRBD1 for D (6 bases). CDR3 length: 12 residues. V shed 0 bases and J shed 10 bases, with 7 bases lying between them. Germline V lookup: CDR1 SGHRS, CDR2 YFSETQ. The DNA of the CDR3 is TGCGCCAGCAGCTTGGAAGGGGGAAAACTGTTTTTT. Encoded protein: CASSLEGGKLFF.